This T cell receptor beta chain derives from a study of blood T cell repertoires in COVID-19. Overall study: Material from acute and convalescent COVID-19 was sourced from the United States, Italy and Spain. T cells, B-cell-depleted T cells, or PBMCs supplied cDNA or gDNA.

This CDR3 is built from 15 residues. Germline V CDR1 and CDR2: SEHNR, FQNEAQ (reference sequence). The V and J ends lost 2 bases and 5 bases, in that order; junction bases with no gene match: 7. Per the authors' pipeline: Estimated nucleated cell counts came from reference gene primer amplification. Method: immunoSEQ multiplex PCR; TCRdb's copy keeps in-frame clones and lacks some. Clone size and V and J calls were adopted from that table, with D and trimming inferred from the DNA. The repertoire holds roughly 200,000 clones, with roughly 79% as singletons. Enrolled during active infection, Seattle patients were then followed longitudinally.

This rearrangement joins TRBV7-9 to TRBJ2-3, with 7 bases fitting TRBD1. Sample: peripheral blood. The clonotype comes from a middle-aged woman with COVID-19, enrolled during active disease. The CDR3 DNA follows: TGTGCCAGCAGCTTACCCGAAGGGGGCCGAGATACGCAGTATTTT. Its translation is CASSLPEGGRDTQYF.